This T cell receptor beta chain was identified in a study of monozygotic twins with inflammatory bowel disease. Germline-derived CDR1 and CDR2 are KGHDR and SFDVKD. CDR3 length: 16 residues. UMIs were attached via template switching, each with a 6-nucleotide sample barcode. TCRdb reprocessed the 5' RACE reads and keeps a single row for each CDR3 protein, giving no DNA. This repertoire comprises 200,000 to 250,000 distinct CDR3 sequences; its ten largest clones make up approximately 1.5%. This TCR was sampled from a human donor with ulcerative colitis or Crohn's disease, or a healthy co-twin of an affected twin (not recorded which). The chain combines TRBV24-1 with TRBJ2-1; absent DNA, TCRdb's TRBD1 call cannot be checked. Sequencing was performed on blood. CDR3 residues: CATSDWGTDEYNEQFF.